The clone carrying this TCR beta chain was observed a handful of times. Its specificity is unknown. This entry is derived from a study of radiation and T cells in renal cell carcinoma. General study findings and limits: In blood, top tumor clones expanded by 2 weeks, shrinking by 4.

The time point denotes: blood 4 weeks post-SBRT, at nephrectomy. The treatment is: 15 Gy SBRT to primary tumor, nephrectomy 4 weeks later. Generated by immunoSEQ multiplex PCR, the TCRdb table keeps only in-frame clones and is missing some. The sample consists of around 180,000 clones, less than 90% of them appearing once. From germline, CDR1 is SGHVS and CDR2 FNYEAQ. The V gene end was trimmed by 5 bases and the J gene end by 3 bases; junction bases not matched to a gene: 3. The CDR3 is 13 residues long. Material: blood, obtained from a patient whose treatment included radiotherapy and nephrectomy. The clonotype was recovered from a woman aged 50 to 60 with renal cell carcinoma. The chain is built from TRBV7-6 and TRBJ1-1; 7 nucleotides agree with TRBD1. The CDR3 loop reads CASSKDRDTEAFF. CDR3 in DNA: TGTGCCAGCAGCAAAGACAGGGACACTGAAGCTTTCTTT. The complete variable domain, with remaining parts taken from reference TRBV7-6 and TRBJ1-1, reads GAGVSQSPRYKVTKRGQDVALRCDPISGHVSLYWYRQALGQGPEFLTYFNYEAQQDKSGLPNDRFSAERPEGSISTLTIQRTEQRDSAMYRCASSKDRDTEAFFGQGTRLTVV.